This entry concerns a single T cell receptor beta chain. The data were obtained in a study of blood T cell repertoires in COVID-19. Looking at the study overall: Samples taken during acute and convalescent COVID-19 were collected in the United States, Italy and Spain.

This study enrolled people aged about 18 to 90 from 20 to 25 US geographic areas. Original processing notes: Using reference gene primer amplification, nucleated cell counts were estimated. The data were produced by immunoSEQ multiplex PCR, yet TCRdb's version contains in-frame clones alone and is incomplete. V, J and clone size derive from that table, while D and trimming were established from the DNA sequence. This table has roughly 430,000 clones, over 75% appearing once. Trimming removed 4 bases from V and 6 bases from J; junction bases left unmatched: 8. This CDR3 comprises 14 residues. The germline CDR1 and CDR2 sequences are MNHEY and SVGEGT.

The sequenced sample consisted of PBMCs or T cells enriched from blood (not recorded which). The genes are TRBV6-2 or TRBV6-3 and TRBJ2-7; 8 bases line up with TRBD1. The TCR was taken from a woman aged 40 to 49 with acute COVID-19. The DNA of the CDR3 is TGTGCCAGCAGTTCGACCGGGACAGGCTTCGAGCAGTACTTC. It codes for CASSSTGTGFEQYF.